This paragraph covers one TCR beta chain sequence. Here immunoSEQ multiplex PCR was the method, and the copy in TCRdb shows in-frame clones only, minus some. The top ten clones hold 4.8% of a sample with about 28,000 clones, about 90% of them seen once. V was pared by 3 bases and J by 6 bases, with 4 bases of the junction left unmatched. The CDR3 consists of 13 residues. The germline CDR1 and CDR2 sequences are MDHEN and SYDVKM. This record comes from a study of T cell changes during pregnancy in multiple sclerosis. This chain connects TRBV28 to TRBJ2-7; the match to TRBD1 covers 8 bases. This sequence originates from a female donor in good health, enrolled as a control in a pregnancy study. The sample here was peripheral blood, taken in the first trimester of pregnancy. CDR3 sequence (DNA): TGTGCCAGCAGTTTCGTTGACAGGGGCGAGCAGTACTTC. Protein: CASSFVDRGEQYF.